Below, 21 T cell receptor beta chains from the same sample are listed, as sequenced in a study of control samples from healthy donors and cancer patients. The assay was immunoSEQ multiplex PCR, and TCRdb's table has in-frame clones only and misses some. This sample yields 150,000 to 200,000 clones, of which 85% to 95% are seen a single time; roughly 1.3% belongs to the top ten. The sample was blood. Source of these receptors: a woman aged 18-29 years in good health.

J is TRBJ2-1 and V is TRBV7-9, with 16 bases that match TRBD2. CDR1 is SEHNR, CDR2 FQNEAQ, per germline (reference sequence). The length of the CDR3 is 16 residues. V shed 5 bases and J 7 bases; nucleotides not matched to a gene: 5. The CDR3: CASSHGTSGGANEQFF. The CDR3 nucleotides are TGTGCCAGCAGCCATGGGACTAGCGGGGGGGCAAATGAGCAGTTCTTC.

This clone was recorded only once. The chain links TRBV7-2 to TRBJ1-5, with D possibly TRBD1 on 5 matching bases. The CDR3 is 13 amino acids. Trimming stripped 3 bases from V and 5 bases from J, with 8 bases between. CDR1 and CDR2 (germline): SGHTA, FQGNSA. CDR3: CASSFKGDQPQHF. The DNA of the CDR3 is TGTGCCAGCAGCTTTAAAGGGGATCAGCCCCAGCATTTT. The variable domain in full, with the rest retrieved from reference TRBV7-2 and TRBJ1-5, is GAGVSQSPSNKVTEKGKDVELRCDPISGHTALYWYRQSLGQGLEFLIYFQGNSAPDKSGLPSDRFSAERTGGSVSTLTIQRTQQEDSAVYLCASSFKGDQPQHFGDGTRLSIL.

The chain uses TRBV5-5 and TRBJ1-5, with D possibly TRBD1 on 5 matching bases. Germline lookup yields CDR1 SGHKS and CDR2 YYEKEE (reference sequence). CDR3 size: 17 residues. The ends were cut back, 4 bases at V and 0 bases at J, with 17 bases in the middle. The CDR3 protein is CASSLANMGLSNQPQHF. The CDR3 coding sequence is TGTGCCAGCAGCCTAGCAAATATGGGACTTAGCAATCAGCCCCAGCATTTT.

The chain joins TRBV29-1 to TRBJ1-2; TRBD1 matches at 7 bases. The V and J ends lost 7 bases and 5 bases, in that order; junction bases with no gene match: 10. CDR3 size: 13 residues. CDR1 is SQVTM and CDR2 is ANQGSEA in the germline V gene. In nucleotides, the CDR3 is TGCAGCGCTACCGAGGGGGCCGGTTATGGCTACACCTTC. Translating it yields CSATEGAGYGYTF.

The V call is TRBV9, the J call TRBJ1-2, with a tentative D call TRBD1 (5 bases). Germline values: CDR1 SGDLS, CDR2 YYNGEE. V was cut by 0 bases and J by 4 bases, with 7 bases left in between. There are 13 residues in the CDR3. The CDR3 sequence: CASSVVTGYGYTF. The CDR3 DNA follows: TGTGCCAGCAGCGTAGTCACAGGCTATGGCTACACCTTC.

The rearrangement links TRBV9 to TRBJ1-2, with D tentatively TRBD1 (6 bases). Per the germline V gene, CDR1 is SGDLS and CDR2 is YYNGEE. Trimming pared 4 bases from V and 8 bases from J, leaving 18 bases between. CDR3 length equals 14 residues. CDR3 loop: CASSPRGGSQGYTF. For the CDR3, the DNA is TGTGCCAGCAGCCCCAGAGGGGGGTCACAGGGCTACACCTTC. Combining the CDR3 with reference TRBV9 and TRBJ1-2 gives the whole variable domain DSGVTQTPKHLITATGQRVTLRCSPRSGDLSVYWYQQSLDQGLQFLIQYYNGEERAKGNILERFSAQQFPDLHSELNLSSLELGDSALYFCASSPRGGSQGYTFGSGTRLTVV.

V gene TRBV6-5 combines with J gene TRBJ1-1; no clear D gene. V shed 0 bases and J shed 0 bases, with 8 bases lying between them. The germline CDR1 and CDR2 sequences are MNHEY and SVGAGI. CDR3 length equals 15 residues. CDR3 residues: CASSYSSGMNTEAFF. The CDR3 coding sequence is TGTGCCAGCAGTTACTCGTCCGGCATGAACACTGAAGCTTTCTTT.

The chain carries TRBV2 and TRBJ2-7; maybe TRBD2 (6 bases). This CDR3 comprises 12 residues. The V end was cut by 4 bases, the J end by 7 bases, with 11 bases between. From germline, CDR1 is SNHLY and CDR2 FYNNEI. Here the CDR3 reads CASSGTRGEQYF. In DNA, the CDR3 is TGTGCCAGCAGTGGGACGCGGGGAGAGCAGTACTTC.

V gene TRBV6-2 or TRBV6-3 combines with J gene TRBJ2-1, with 10 positions matching TRBD1. CDR3 size: 18 residues. CDR1 and CDR2 (germline): MNHEY, SVGEGT. Losses at the gene ends were 4 bases for V and 4 bases for J; bases not matched to a gene: 13. The CDR3 bases are TGTGCCAGCAGTTTCTCGCAGTATCCGGGACAGGGGTACAATGAGCAGTTCTTC. Translation: CASSFSQYPGQGYNEQFF.

The rearrangement uses TRBV7-9 and TRBJ1-2; D is uncertain. Germline assignment: CDR1 SEHNR and CDR2 FQNEAQ (reference sequence). This CDR3 region has 15 residues. The germline V and J ends were trimmed by 5 bases and 8 bases, with 21 bases remaining between them. CDR3 sequence reads: CASSPRALSVGGYTF. The CDR3 DNA reads TGTGCCAGCAGCCCTCGAGCCTTATCGGTGGGGGGCTACACCTTC. The entire variable domain, with the rest obtained from reference TRBV7-9 and TRBJ1-2, is as follows: DTGVSQNPRHKITKRGQNVTFRCDPISEHNRLYWYRQTLGQGPEFLTYFQNEAQLEKSRLLSDRFSAERPKGSFSTLEIQRTEQGDSAMYLCASSPRALSVGGYTFGSGTRLTVV.

CDR3 bases: TGTGCCAGCAGCCAAAACACCGCTAACTATGGCTACACCTTC. Translated, it gives CASSQNTANYGYTF. This chain connects TRBV14 to TRBJ1-2; D uncertain. The V and J ends lost 2 bases and 0 bases respectively, with 7 bases between them. Germline CDR1 and CDR2: SGHDN and FVKESK. This CDR3 has 14 amino acids.

The chain links TRBV27 to TRBJ2-7; 7 nucleotides match TRBD1. CDR3 length: 15 residues. The V segment lost 6 bases and the J segment 2 bases; nucleotides outside the gene matches: 10. CDR1 is MNHEY, CDR2 SMNVEV, per germline (reference sequence). In DNA form, the CDR3 reads TGTGCCAGCAGGGCGGCCCGGGACAGCGCCTACGAGCAGTACTTC. Amino acid sequence: CASRAARDSAYEQYF.

Written as DNA, the CDR3 is TGTGCCAGCTCACAGGACAGGAGCGAGGGAGGCTACACCTTC. Translation: CASSQDRSEGGYTF. The chain links TRBV18 to TRBJ1-2, with 7 bases aligning to TRBD1. CDR3 size: 14 residues. The V gene's germline CDR1 is KGHSH and CDR2 LQKENI. With 4 bases clipped from V and 8 bases from J, the junction kept 10 bases outside the gene matches.

As regards this clone: Other nucleotide sequences in the sample specify the same CDR3. V gene TRBV5-1 combines with J gene TRBJ2-1; TRBD1 aligns across 7 bases. This CDR3 region has 14 residues. Germline V gene data show CDR1 as SGHRS and CDR2 as YFSETQ. V was pared by 3 bases and J by 6 bases, with 6 bases of the junction left unmatched. CDR3 in DNA: TGCGCCAGCAGCTCGGGGACAGAGGGCAATGAGCAGTTCTTC. It codes for CASSSGTEGNEQFF.

The V gene is TRBV21-1, the J gene TRBJ2-1; the table's D call, TRBD2, was not checked against the DNA. TRBV21-1 is deemed a pseudogene. The CDR3 is 20 amino acids. The chain's CDR3 is CASSKHSGVVRTSGRNEQFF. CDR3 sequence (DNA): TGTGCCAGCAGCAAACACTCAGGGGTTGTCAGGACTAGCGGGAGGAATGAGCAGTTCTTC.

J is TRBJ2-7 and V is TRBV11-2, with 8 bases aligning to TRBD2. Germline V gives CDR1 SGHAT, CDR2 FQNNGV. J was trimmed by 5 bases and V by 1 base; bases with no gene match: 7. CDR3 length equals 15 residues. This CDR3 is CASSLVLSGTNEQYF. The CDR3 nucleotides read TGTGCCAGCAGCTTAGTTCTTAGCGGGACAAACGAGCAGTACTTC.

The chain carries TRBV12-3 or TRBV12-4 and TRBJ2-5, with D possibly TRBD2 on 5 matching bases. V lost 8 bases to trimming and J lost 1 base, with 11 bases between them. CDR3 size: 13 residues. The CDR3 loop is CASGPRVQETQYF. The DNA of the CDR3 is TGTGCCAGCGGCCCGAGGGTCCAAGAGACCCAGTACTTC.

The rearrangement links TRBV4-2 to TRBJ1-2, with a possible D match to TRBD1 (6 bases). Germline V gene sequence: CDR1 LGHNA, CDR2 YNFKEQ. The CDR3 extends over 16 amino acids. Deletions cut 0 bases from V and 5 bases from J, with 16 bases between. The CDR3 loop reads CASSQEGAALQYGYTF. CDR3 sequence (DNA): TGTGCCAGCAGCCAAGAGGGGGCAGCCCTTCAATATGGCTACACCTTC.

V usage is TRBV25-1 and J usage is TRBJ2-5, with D perhaps matching TRBD1 (5 bases). Trimming cost V 2 bases and J 1 base, with 5 bases left between them. Germline CDR1 is MGHDK and CDR2 is SYGVNS. This CDR3 has 13 residues. The CDR3 loop is CASSEDSQETQYF. The CDR3 nucleotides are TGTGCCAGCAGTGAAGACAGCCAAGAGACCCAGTACTTC.

The chain combines TRBV11-2 with TRBJ2-7; D is unresolved. CDR1 is SGHAT, CDR2 FQNNGV, per germline. The CDR3 runs 13 residues. The V end was cut by 1 base, the J end by 1 base, with 5 bases between. CDR3 sequence (DNA): TGTGCCAGCAGCTTAGTTTTGTCCTACGAGCAGTACTTC. Its protein is CASSLVLSYEQYF.

The chain carries TRBV4-3 and TRBJ2-1; D is perhaps TRBD2 (6 bases). Trimming cost V 0 bases and J 9 bases, with 15 bases left between them. The CDR3 runs 15 residues. CDR1 and CDR2 from the germline V gene are LGHNA and YSLEER. This chain's CDR3 is CASSQESRDFGEQFF. The CDR3 nucleotides are TGCGCCAGCAGCCAAGAATCCCGGGACTTCGGTGAGCAGTTCTTC.